Each of the 30 T cell receptor beta chains below was sequenced from the same sample in a study of T cell repertoires in cytomegalovirus infection. In TCRdb, the reads were re-called with MiXCR into one record per CDR3 protein. The profile shows some 700,000 distinct CDR3 sequences, 35% of them singletons. Sequencing used PBMCs. The source of these receptors is a human donor in good health (CMV status not recorded). Some clones in this sample may be carry-over from other donors' samples.

This clonotype was detected ten times or more. This chain connects TRBV28 to TRBJ1-5, with TRBD1 as a possible D gene (5 bases). CDR1 is MDHEN and CDR2 is SYDVKM in the germline V gene. This CDR3 is 14 amino acids long. The V and J ends lost 7 bases and 4 bases respectively, with 14 bases between them. The CDR3 is CASNTVTVNQPQHF. The CDR3 DNA is TGTGCCAGCAATACCGTGACAGTGAATCAGCCCCAGCATTTT.

The rearrangement uses TRBV19 and TRBJ1-1; 7 nucleotides match TRBD1. This CDR3 region has 14 residues. V dropped 8 bases and J dropped 8; count of bases not matched to a gene: 14. Germline V CDR1 and CDR2: LNHDA, SQIVND (reference sequence). CDR3 nucleotides: TGTGCCAGTCATCCTCTCTCTGGGACAGACGAAGCTTTCTTT. Translating it yields CASHPLSGTDEAFF.

The chain combines TRBV2 with TRBJ2-5, with TRBD2 matching 7 bases. The V gene's germline CDR1 is SNHLY and CDR2 FYNNEI. J was trimmed by 3 bases and V by 8 bases; bases with no gene match: 9. The CDR3 is 14 amino acids. CDR3 protein: CASYGWGGKETQYF. CDR3 sequence (DNA): TGTGCCAGCTACGGATGGGGGGGAAAAGAGACCCAGTACTTC.

In this sample, this clonotype turned up many times. The CDR3 DNA follows: TGTGCCAGCAGTTTCTACACAGGGGATGAGCAGTTCTTC. This translates into CASSFYTGDEQFF. V usage is TRBV12-3 or TRBV12-4 and J usage is TRBJ2-1; 7 nucleotides agree with TRBD1. The CDR3 consists of 13 residues. The V segment lost 3 bases and the J segment 8 bases; nucleotides outside the gene matches: 4.

This clonotype has just a few counts. DNA for the CDR3: TGTGCCAGCTCGCTCGAGGGACTAGCGGGGTACGAGCAGTACTTC. Its protein product is CASSLEGLAGYEQYF. The chain recombines TRBV18 with TRBJ2-7; TRBD2 matches at 13 bases. Germline assignment: CDR1 KGHSH and CDR2 LQKENI. V was clipped by 6 bases and J by 4 bases; unmatched bases: 6. This CDR3 contains 15 residues.

The chain carries TRBV6-1 and TRBJ2-2; the match to TRBD2 covers 9 bases. Trimming cost V 0 bases and J 8 bases; bases outside gene matches: 10. The germline V gene encodes CDR1 MNHNS and CDR2 SASEGT. The CDR3 loop spans 17 amino acids. The CDR3 nucleotides are TGTGCCAGCAGTGAAGCGGGTGGGCTAGCGGGACATGGGGAGCTGTTTTTT. As protein: CASSEAGGLAGHGELFF.

This clonotype was counted only a few times. The CDR3 region is CASSLGGTPGRMNTEAFF. The DNA of the CDR3 is TGCGCCAGCAGCTTGGGGGGCACCCCGGGACGGATGAACACTGAAGCTTTCTTT. This rearrangement joins TRBV5-1 to TRBJ1-1, with a weak D call TRBD1 (5 bases). The CDR3 is made up of 18 amino acids. Trimming stripped 0 bases from V and 0 bases from J, with 18 bases between. Looked up from germline, CDR1 is SGHRS and CDR2 is YFSETQ.

CDR3 region: CASSHDSFNYGYTF. CDR3 nucleotide sequence: TGTGCCAGCAGCCACGACAGTTTTAACTATGGCTACACCTTC. J is TRBJ1-2 and V is TRBV3-1, with a tentative D call TRBD1 (5 bases). V dropped 3 bases and J dropped 1 base, with 9 bases sitting between them. CDR1 and CDR2 from the germline V gene are LGHDT and YNNKEL (reference sequence). The CDR3 loop spans 14 amino acids.

The J gene is TRBJ2-2, the V gene TRBV10-2; D gene uncertain. Trimming left V 4 bases short and J 4 bases short, with 10 bases between. This CDR3 is built from 14 residues. In germline, CDR1 is WSHSY, CDR2 SAAADI. The DNA for the CDR3 is TGCGCCAGCAGTGCGAACAGACCCACCGGGGAGCTGTTTTTT. The encoded protein is CASSANRPTGELFF.

This clonotype turned up a few times. At one of its ends the junction is not consistent with the germline gene, which may arise from a read error. The chain couples TRBV7-6 to TRBJ2-1, with 9 nucleotides matching TRBD2. There are 15 residues in the CDR3. Germline lookup yields CDR1 SGHVS and CDR2 FNYEAQ. CDR3 amino acids: CASSRLAVSYNEQFF. In nucleotides, the CDR3 is TGTGCTAGCAGCCGACTAGCGGTATCCTACAATGAGCAGTTCTTC.

In its sample, this clonotype was seen a few times. V and J are TRBV4-1 and TRBJ1-6, with TRBD1 matching over 9 bases. Germline V gives CDR1 MGHRA, CDR2 YSYEKL. V gave up 0 bases and J gave up 9 bases; unmatched junction bases: 6. The CDR3 runs to 16 residues. The CDR3 sequence is CASSQDGTGQISPLHF. DNA of the CDR3: TGCGCCAGCAGCCAAGACGGGACAGGGCAAATTTCACCCCTCCACTTT.

This clonotype occurred once. Lacking the conserved final phenylalanine or tryptophan, this CDR3 likely reflects a read error. CDR3 DNA: TGTGCCACAGAAGATTCTAAAGAGACCCAGTACTTA. Residues: CATEDSKETQYL. The genes are TRBV12-3 or TRBV12-4 and TRBJ2-5; D unclear. The CDR3 loop spans 12 amino acids. The V and J ends lost 10 bases and 3 bases respectively, with 12 bases between them.

The V and J genes are TRBV5-4 and TRBJ1-1; 9 positions agree with TRBD1. V shed 1 base and J 4 bases; nucleotides not matched to a gene: 11. CDR3 length equals 17 residues. From germline, CDR1 is SGHNT and CDR2 YYREEE (reference sequence). The CDR3 DNA follows: TGTGCCAGCAGCTTGCCGGATGGGACAGGGTTGGGCACTGAAGCTTTCTTT. The encoded protein is CASSLPDGTGLGTEAFF.

This clonotype was detected ten times or more. The rearrangement links TRBV28 to TRBJ1-1; D gene uncertain. Germline V lookup: CDR1 MDHEN, CDR2 SYDVKM. V was cut by 1 base and J by 1 base, with 10 bases left in between. The length of the CDR3 is 15 residues. CDR3 protein: CASSLLLDENTEAFF. The CDR3 nucleotides are TGTGCCAGCAGTTTATTACTGGATGAGAACACTGAAGCTTTCTTT.

The chain links TRBV7-2 to TRBJ1-6; TRBD1 matches at 8 bases. This CDR3 has 15 amino acids. Trimming removed 5 bases from V and 9 bases from J; junction bases left unmatched: 9. CDR1 SGHTA and CDR2 FQGNSA come from the germline V gene. The CDR3 loop reads CASSPADRVCSPLHF. CDR3 coding DNA: TGTGCCAGCAGCCCGGCGGACAGGGTTTGTTCACCCCTCCACTTT.

This clonotype was counted only a few times. V usage is TRBV28 and J usage is TRBJ2-7; 11 nucleotides align to TRBD1. Germline V gene sequence: CDR1 MDHEN, CDR2 SYDVKM. The CDR3 is 14 residues long. Germline trimming cut 11 bases from V and 2 bases from J; bases unmatched to any gene: 8. DNA for the CDR3: TGTGCCTCTCAAGGGACAGGGGGACCCTACGAGCAGTACTTC. It yields the protein CASQGTGGPYEQYF.

This clonotype was recorded many times. A read error may be the cause here, since a much bigger clone is one base away. This chain joins TRBV7-2 and TRBJ2-7; 10 bases agree with TRBD1. Germline trimming cut 4 bases from V and 3 bases from J; bases unmatched to any gene: 0. The CDR3 covers 13 residues. Germline V gives CDR1 SGHTA, CDR2 FQGNSA. CDR3 protein: CASSWTGGYEQYF. CDR3 in DNA: TGTGCCAGCAGCTGGACAGGGGGCTACGAGCAGTACTTC. Variable domain in full (rest from reference TRBV7-2 and TRBJ2-7): GAGVSQSPSNKVTEKGKDVELRCDPISGHTALYWYRQSLGQGLEFLIYFQGNSAPDKSGLPSDRFSAERTGGSVSTLTIQRTQQEDSAVYLCASSWTGGYEQYFGPGTRLTVT.

The CDR3 sequence is CASSQDLMGAGTQYF. As DNA, the CDR3 is TGTGCCAGCAGCCAAGATCTTATGGGTGCGGGGACGCAGTATTTT. This chain uses TRBV14 with TRBJ2-3, with D tentatively TRBD2 (6 bases). The CDR3 sequence is 15 residues long. In germline, CDR1 is SGHDN, CDR2 FVKESK. Trimming stripped 0 bases from V and 9 bases from J, with 16 bases between.

The V and J genes are TRBV12-3 or TRBV12-4 and TRBJ2-7; D might be TRBD1 (6 bases). The CDR3 has 14 amino acids. V was shortened by 7 bases and J by 2 bases, with 15 bases between the two germline ends. This CDR3 is CASTSRDTPYEQYF. The CDR3 nucleotides read TGTGCCAGCACTTCCCGGGACACACCCTACGAGCAGTACTTC.

The V gene is TRBV12-3 or TRBV12-4, the J gene TRBJ1-3, with D perhaps TRBD1 (6 bases). Trimming cost V 5 bases and J 2 bases, with 19 bases left between them. The CDR3 totals 17 residues. CDR3 coding DNA: TGTGCCAGCAGTCCCACCACAGGGTCGCCGGCTGGAAACACCATATATTTT. Its protein product is CASSPTTGSPAGNTIYF.

This clonotype was observed a handful of times. CDR3 coding DNA: TGTGCCAGCAGCTTAGCTTCTTACAGGGCCGCAGATACGCAGTATTTT. Protein: CASSLASYRAADTQYF. The chain employs TRBV7-9 and TRBJ2-3, with a weak D call TRBD1 (6 bases). Germline-derived CDR1 and CDR2 are SEHNR and FQNEAQ (reference sequence). Trimming took 0 bases from V and 4 from J, leaving 14 bases between them. There are 16 residues in the CDR3.

The chain combines TRBV28 with TRBJ1-3; 11 positions match TRBD1. The CDR3 runs 18 residues. With V trimmed by 5 bases and J by 0 bases, 9 bases remained unmatched. Germline CDR1 reads MDHEN; CDR2 reads SYDVKM. In nucleotides, the CDR3 is TGTGCCAGCAGTCTGAACACCGGGACAGGGGGCTCTGGAAACACCATATATTTT. Protein product: CASSLNTGTGGSGNTIYF.

This clonotype was recorded a few times. This chain connects TRBV28 to TRBJ1-1, with unresolved D. This CDR3 has 14 amino acids. In germline, CDR1 is MDHEN, CDR2 SYDVKM. V gave up 2 bases and J gave up 4 bases, with 11 bases separating them. The CDR3 DNA sequence: TGTGCCAGCAGTTTAGGAGGGTTGGCCACTGAAGCTTTCTTT. Its translation: CASSLGGLATEAFF.

This clonotype showed up just a few times. The rearrangement uses TRBV6-6 and TRBJ1-1; TRBD1 might be the D (6 bases). Trimming stripped 10 bases from V and 9 bases from J, with 21 bases between. The CDR3 spans 13 residues. Germline loops: CDR1 MNHNY, CDR2 SVGAGI (reference sequence). CDR3 bases: TGTGCCATCCTCCCGAGGGACACGAAAAAAGCTTTCTTT. Amino acids: CAILPRDTKKAFF.

The sample holds one count of this clonotype. The rearrangement links TRBV2 to TRBJ2-3; D is undetermined. Per the germline V gene, CDR1 is SNHLY and CDR2 is FYNNEI. The CDR3 has 14 residues. V shed 1 base and J shed 7 bases, with 12 bases lying between them. The CDR3 bases are TGTGCCAGCAGTGAAGGGGCCGCCCGGCATACGCAGTATTTT. This gives the protein CASSEGAARHTQYF.

The table lists this clonotype with many counts. The chain employs TRBV7-2 and TRBJ2-5, with 10 nucleotides matching TRBD1. The germline V gene encodes CDR1 SGHTA and CDR2 FQGNSA. This CDR3 region has 15 residues. After removal of 5 bases from V and 2 bases from J, the junction contained 5 bases not matched to a gene. The chain's CDR3 is CASSQRQGAQETQYF. CDR3 sequence (DNA): TGTGCCAGCAGCCAGAGACAGGGGGCACAAGAGACCCAGTACTTC. Full variable domain (remainder filled in from reference TRBV7-2 and TRBJ2-5): GAGVSQSPSNKVTEKGKDVELRCDPISGHTALYWYRQSLGQGLEFLIYFQGNSAPDKSGLPSDRFSAERTGGSVSTLTIQRTQQEDSAVYLCASSQRQGAQETQYFGPGTRLLVL.

The chain joins TRBV11-3 to TRBJ2-7; a weak D match, TRBD1 (5 bases). V was trimmed by 3 bases and J by 6 bases, leaving 12 bases between them. This CDR3 comprises 13 residues. From germline, CDR1 is SGHNT and CDR2 YENEEA. DNA of the CDR3: TGTGCCAGCAGCTTCCAAGGGGTCCGCGAGCAGTACTTC. This codes for CASSFQGVREQYF.

Comments on this clonotype: Its ends do not fully match the called genes, so a read error is possible. The V and J genes are TRBV7-9 and TRBJ1-5; D is uncertain. Germline assignment: CDR1 SEHNR and CDR2 FQNEAQ (reference sequence). The CDR3 sequence is 13 residues long. The chain's CDR3 is CASSLVSNQLQHF. In nucleotides, the CDR3 is TGTGCCAGCAGCTTAGTCAGCAATCAGCTCCAGCATTTT.

Concerning this clonotype itself: One end of the junction is discordant with germline, which a read error may explain. The V and J genes are TRBV25-1 and TRBJ1-3; perhaps TRBD1 as D (6 bases). This CDR3 is built from 16 residues. The germline gives CDR1 MGHDK, CDR2 SYGVNS. As DNA, the CDR3 is TGTGCCAGCAGTCCCAACAGGGCCAATGAGGGAAACACCCTATATTTT. Amino acid sequence: CASSPNRANEGNTLYF.

The chain recombines TRBV6-1 with TRBJ1-5; D perhaps matches TRBD1 (5 bases). V shed 7 bases and J shed 1 base, with 17 bases lying between them. Germline assignment: CDR1 MNHNS and CDR2 SASEGT. There are 16 residues in the CDR3. The CDR3 DNA is TGTGCCAGCATTGGCCCGGGACCCCTCAGCAATCAGCCCCAGCATTTT. This sequence encodes CASIGPGPLSNQPQHF.